This TCR beta chain was retrieved from a study of T cell responses to AZD1222 COVID-19 vaccine. CDR1 is SGHVS, CDR2 FNYEAQ, per germline. This CDR3 contains 15 residues. V trimming: 1 base; J trimming: 9 bases; junction bases outside the gene matches: 9. Here immunoSEQ multiplex PCR was the method, and the copy in TCRdb shows in-frame clones only, minus some. The sample has around 120,000 clones, roughly 91% seen once. Sample: peripheral blood, taken 28 days after the second AZD1222 dose. The chain carries TRBV7-6 and TRBJ2-1, with 7 positions matching TRBD2. The clonotype comes from an adult who received the AZD1222 COVID-19 vaccine. CDR3 nucleotides: TGTGCCAGCAGCTTAGTCTCCGGGGGGAACGGTGAGCAGTTCTTC. Protein sequence: CASSLVSGGNGEQFF.